This T cell receptor (beta chain) was obtained from a study of regulatory T cells in long-lasting Graves disease. Time point given: persistent/refractory GD, antithyroid drugs over 5 years with positive TRAb. From RNA extracted from PBMCs, the TCR library was made. The TCR beta library used iRepertoire HTBI primers with Arm-PCR amplification of CDR3. TCRdb independently ran MiXCR on the multiplex PCR reads; one entry per CDR3 protein. The sample has fewer than 550,000 distinct CDR3 sequences, 20% to 25% seen once; the top ten hold more than 6%. The CDR3 covers 17 residues. V lost 1 base, J lost 2 bases, and 18 bases lay in between. The germline CDR1 and CDR2 sequences are ENHRY and SYGVKD.

The sequenced sample was peripheral blood mononuclear cells (PBMCs), obtained when the disease was refractory, from a patient treated with antithyroid drugs. This sequence joins TRBV10-3 and TRBJ2-7, with unresolved D. This clonotype originated in a female donor with Graves disease. This CDR3 reads CAISEFDVRNHPYEQYF. The DNA for the CDR3 is TGTGCCATCAGTGAGTTCGACGTCCGAAACCACCCCTACGAGCAGTACTTC.